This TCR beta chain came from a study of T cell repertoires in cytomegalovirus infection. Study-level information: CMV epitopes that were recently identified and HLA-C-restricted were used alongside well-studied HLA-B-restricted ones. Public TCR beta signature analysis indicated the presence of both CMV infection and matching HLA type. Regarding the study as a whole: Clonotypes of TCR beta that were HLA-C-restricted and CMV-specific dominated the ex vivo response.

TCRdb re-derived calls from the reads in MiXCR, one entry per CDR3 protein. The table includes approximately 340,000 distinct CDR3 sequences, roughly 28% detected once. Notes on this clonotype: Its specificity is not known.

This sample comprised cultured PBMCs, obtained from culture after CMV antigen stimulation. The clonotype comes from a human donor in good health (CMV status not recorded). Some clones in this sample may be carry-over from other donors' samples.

CDR3 in amino acids: CASRLLRGATPEAFF. CDR3 DNA sequence: TGTGCCAGCCGACTACTACGGGGGGCGACCCCTGAAGCTTTCTTT. The chain employs TRBV2 and TRBJ1-1; TRBD1 might be the D (6 bases). The CDR3 length is 15 residues. Trimming left V 8 bases short and J 6 bases short, with 22 bases between. In germline, CDR1 is SNHLY, CDR2 FYNNEI.